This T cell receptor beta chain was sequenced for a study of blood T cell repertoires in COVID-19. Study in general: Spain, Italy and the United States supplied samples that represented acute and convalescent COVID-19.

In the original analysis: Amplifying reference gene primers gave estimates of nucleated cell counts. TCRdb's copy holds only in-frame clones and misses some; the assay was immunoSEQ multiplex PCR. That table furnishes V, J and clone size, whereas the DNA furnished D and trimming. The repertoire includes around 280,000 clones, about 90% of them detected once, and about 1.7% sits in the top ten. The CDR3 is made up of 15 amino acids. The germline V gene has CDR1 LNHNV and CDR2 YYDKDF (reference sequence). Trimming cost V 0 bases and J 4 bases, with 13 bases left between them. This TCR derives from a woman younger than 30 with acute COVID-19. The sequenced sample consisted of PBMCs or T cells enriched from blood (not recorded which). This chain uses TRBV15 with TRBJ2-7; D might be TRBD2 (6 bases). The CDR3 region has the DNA TGTGCCACCAGCAGAGAGGGGGGAGCGATGTACGAGCAGTACTTC. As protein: CATSREGGAMYEQYF.